This TCR beta chain is drawn from a study of blood T cell repertoires in COVID-19. Study information: Collection of acute and convalescent COVID-19 samples took place in the United States, Italy and Spain.

V was pared by 3 bases and J by 2 bases, with 7 bases of the junction left unmatched. The CDR3 is made up of 17 amino acids. Germline values: CDR1 MNHNS, CDR2 SASEGT. Produced via immunoSEQ multiplex PCR; TCRdb's table is partial and in-frame only. The data contain over 200,000 clones, 83% of them singletons. This TCR was sampled from a woman aged 25 to 39 with COVID-19, enrolled during active disease. The sample taken for sequencing was peripheral blood. This chain uses TRBV6-1 with TRBJ1-5, with 10 bases aligning to TRBD1. CDR3 nucleotide sequence: TGTGCCAGCAGTGAGGGGACAGGGGTGATAGGCAATCAGCCCCAGCATTTT. Translation: CASSEGTGVIGNQPQHF.